Following are 17 T cell receptor beta chains from one sample sequenced in a study of cytotoxic CD8 clonotypes in ibrutinib-treated CLL. The assay was immunoSEQ multiplex PCR, and TCRdb's table has in-frame clones only and misses some. The table has about 74,000 clones, around 80% seen once. Specimen: PBMCs, collected at disease progression, from a patient treated with ibrutinib. Receptor source: a human donor with chronic lymphocytic leukemia.

This chain uses TRBV2 with TRBJ2-5, with TRBD2 matching over 8 bases. The CDR3 length is 15 residues. V was clipped by 6 bases and J by 4 bases; unmatched bases: 10. Germline-derived CDR1 and CDR2 are SNHLY and FYNNEI. The CDR3 protein is CASSVRGGGRETQYF. Here the CDR3 DNA reads TGTGCCAGCAGCGTTCGGGGGGGAGGGAGAGAGACCCAGTACTTC.

This chain links TRBV29-1 with TRBJ2-5, with no clear D. The germline CDR1 and CDR2 sequences are SQVTM and ANQGSEA. Trimming shortened V by 6 bases and J by 11 bases, and 19 bases separated the two germline ends. The CDR3 spans 12 residues. The DNA for the CDR3 is TGCAGCGTGGTAGCCTGGGTAGGTGAGCAGTACTTC. Amino acid sequence: CSVVAWVGEQYF.

The genes are TRBV7-6 and TRBJ1-2; 8 bases agree with TRBD1. Looked up from germline, CDR1 is SGHVS and CDR2 is FNYEAQ. CDR3 length: 13 residues. J gave up 3 bases and V 4 bases, and 1 base lay outside the gene matches. This CDR3 is CASSSDRDYGYTF. The CDR3, as DNA: TGTGCCAGCAGCTCGGACAGGGACTATGGCTACACCTTC. Filled out from reference TRBV7-6 and TRBJ1-2, the complete variable domain reads GAGVSQSPRYKVTKRGQDVALRCDPISGHVSLYWYRQALGQGPEFLTYFNYEAQQDKSGLPNDRFSAERPEGSISTLTIQRTEQRDSAMYRCASSSDRDYGYTFGSGTRLTVV.

The CDR3 sequence: CATSRVRAQGTQYF. In DNA form, the CDR3 reads TGTGCCACCAGCAGAGTTAGGGCGCAGGGTACGCAGTATTTT. The J gene is TRBJ2-3, the V gene TRBV15; D might be TRBD1 (5 bases). V was trimmed by 1 base and J by 8 bases, leaving 13 bases between them. Germline values: CDR1 LNHNV, CDR2 YYDKDF (reference sequence). CDR3 length: 14 amino acids. Combining the CDR3 with reference TRBV15 and TRBJ2-3 gives the whole variable domain DAMVIQNPRYQVTQFGKPVTLSCSQTLNHNVMYWYQQKSSQAPKLLFHYYDKDFNNEADTPDNFQSRRPNTSFCFLDIRSPGLGDTAMYLCATSRVRAQGTQYFGPGTRLTVL.

The chain combines TRBV6-1 with TRBJ1-2; possible D gene TRBD1, 6 bases. The CDR3 has 11 amino acids. Germline CDR1 and CDR2: MNHNS and SASEGT. Trimming shortened V by 10 bases and J by 4 bases, and 10 bases separated the two germline ends. The CDR3 protein is CAIQGGYGYTF. CDR3 nucleotide sequence: TGTGCCATCCAAGGGGGCTATGGCTACACCTTC.

The CDR3 DNA sequence: TGTGCCAGCAGCTTAGTCGGTGGGGCTAGCGGGGGGGTGTACGAGCAGTACTTC. Translating gives CASSLVGGASGGVYEQYF. The chain has TRBV7-8 and TRBJ2-7, with 12 bases matching TRBD2. Germline CDR1 reads SGHVS; CDR2 reads FQNEAQ. The CDR3 is 18 amino acids. V trimming: 1 base; J trimming: 4 bases; junction bases outside the gene matches: 11. The full variable domain, its missing parts supplied by reference TRBV7-8 and TRBJ2-7, is GAGVSQSPRYKVAKRGQDVALRCDPISGHVSLFWYQQALGQGPEFLTYFQNEAQLDKSGLPSDRFFAERPEGSVSTLKIQRTQQEDSAVYLCASSLVGGASGGVYEQYFGPGTRLTVT.

The rearrangement uses TRBV11-2 and TRBJ1-3; possible D gene TRBD1, 5 bases. Trimming removed 5 bases from V and 2 bases from J, with 10 bases in between. The CDR3 runs to 14 residues. Germline assignment: CDR1 SGHAT and CDR2 FQNNGV. The CDR3 spells CASSHDSPGNTIYF. CDR3 sequence (DNA): TGTGCCAGCAGCCACGACAGTCCTGGAAACACCATATATTTT.

The V and J genes are TRBV9 and TRBJ1-2; no clear D gene. Trimming shortened V by 3 bases and J by 2 bases, and 17 bases separated the two germline ends. Germline CDR1 is SGDLS and CDR2 is YYNGEE. This CDR3 spans 16 amino acids. The CDR3 reads CASSDQTSRRNYGYTF. In nucleotides, the CDR3 is TGTGCCAGCAGCGACCAGACAAGCAGACGAAACTATGGCTACACCTTC.

The rearrangement joins TRBV2 to TRBJ1-4, with unresolved D. Trimming removed 4 bases from V and 5 bases from J, with 11 bases in between. Germline V CDR1 and CDR2: SNHLY, FYNNEI. The CDR3 runs to 14 residues. The CDR3 DNA follows: TGTGCCAGCAGTGCTGTCAGTCTAAATGAAAAACTGTTTTTT. Its protein is CASSAVSLNEKLFF.

This clone was recorded once. The chain has TRBV4-1 and TRBJ1-1; no definite D call. The CDR3 has 16 residues. Germline CDR1 is MGHRA and CDR2 is YSYEKL. V was pared by 0 bases and J by 0 bases, with 11 bases between. DNA of the CDR3: TGCGCCAGCAGCCAAGATCGAGGGCTTGTGAACACTGAAGCTTTCTTT. It translates to CASSQDRGLVNTEAFF.

The chain carries TRBV30 and TRBJ1-2, with D unclear. The germline V gene has CDR1 GTSNPN and CDR2 SVGIG (reference sequence). This CDR3 is built from 10 residues. V shed 3 bases and J shed 9 bases, with 8 bases lying between them. The CDR3 protein is CAWRGVRYTF. The CDR3 nucleotides are TGTGCCTGGAGGGGAGTGCGCTACACCTTC. Combining the CDR3 with reference TRBV30 and TRBJ1-2 gives the whole variable domain SQTIHQWPATLVQPVGSPLSLECTVEGTSNPNLYWYRQAAGRGLQLLFYSVGIGQISSEVPQNLSASRPQDRQFILSSKKLLLSDSGFYLCAWRGVRYTFGSGTRLTVV.

The J gene is TRBJ2-3, the V gene TRBV2; TRBD2 aligns across 12 bases. This CDR3 is built from 15 residues. Germline V lookup: CDR1 SNHLY, CDR2 FYNNEI. V gave up 5 bases and J gave up 6 bases; unmatched junction bases: 6. CDR3 sequence reads: CASSKLAGGSDTQYF. CDR3 bases: TGTGCCAGCAGTAAGCTAGCGGGAGGGTCGGATACGCAGTATTTT.

The chain carries TRBV5-6 and TRBJ1-4; a possible D gene is TRBD1 (6 bases). The CDR3 is 16 residues long. Between the trimmed V and J ends, which lost 0 bases and 3 bases, there was a span of 12 bases. The germline V gene has CDR1 SGHDT and CDR2 YYEEEE. Here the CDR3 DNA reads TGTGCCAGCAGCTTGGAACGGTGGACAGCTAATGAAAAACTGTTTTTT. As protein: CASSLERWTANEKLFF.

This clone was seen more than once but under ten times. V and J are TRBV4-2 and TRBJ1-5; TRBD1 might be the D (5 bases). V lost 0 bases, J lost 2 bases, and 8 bases lay in between. Germline lookup yields CDR1 LGHNA and CDR2 YNFKEQ. The CDR3 has 15 amino acids. This chain's CDR3 is CASSQEGQRNQPQHF. The DNA for the CDR3 is TGTGCCAGCAGCCAAGAGGGGCAGCGCAATCAGCCCCAGCATTTT.

The chain uses TRBV10-2 and TRBJ1-3, with D perhaps TRBD1 (6 bases). This CDR3 contains 13 residues. Per the germline V gene, CDR1 is WSHSY and CDR2 is SAAADI. Trimming removed 6 bases at V and 0 bases at J, with 6 bases between. CDR3 in amino acids: CASRDSSGNTIYF. The CDR3, as DNA: TGCGCCAGCAGGGACAGCTCTGGAAACACCATATATTTT.

In this sample, this clone turned up a few times. In nucleotides, the CDR3 is TGTGCCAGCAGCAATGACAGGGCTTCTAACTATGGCTACACCTTC. It yields the protein CASSNDRASNYGYTF. V gene TRBV5-4 combines with J gene TRBJ1-2, with 7 bases lining up with TRBD1. In germline, CDR1 is SGHNT, CDR2 YYREEE (reference sequence). The V segment lost 4 bases and the J segment 0 bases; nucleotides outside the gene matches: 6. The CDR3 spans 15 residues.

The V and J genes are TRBV13 and TRBJ2-7; a weak D match, TRBD2 (5 bases). The V end lost 5 bases, the J end lost 7 bases, and 12 bases lay between the germline ends. The CDR3 is 12 amino acids. CDR1 is PRHDT and CDR2 is FYEKMQ in the germline V gene (reference sequence). CDR3 residues: CASSLERGEQYF. The CDR3 DNA sequence: TGTGCCAGCAGCCTAGAGAGAGGGGAGCAGTACTTC.